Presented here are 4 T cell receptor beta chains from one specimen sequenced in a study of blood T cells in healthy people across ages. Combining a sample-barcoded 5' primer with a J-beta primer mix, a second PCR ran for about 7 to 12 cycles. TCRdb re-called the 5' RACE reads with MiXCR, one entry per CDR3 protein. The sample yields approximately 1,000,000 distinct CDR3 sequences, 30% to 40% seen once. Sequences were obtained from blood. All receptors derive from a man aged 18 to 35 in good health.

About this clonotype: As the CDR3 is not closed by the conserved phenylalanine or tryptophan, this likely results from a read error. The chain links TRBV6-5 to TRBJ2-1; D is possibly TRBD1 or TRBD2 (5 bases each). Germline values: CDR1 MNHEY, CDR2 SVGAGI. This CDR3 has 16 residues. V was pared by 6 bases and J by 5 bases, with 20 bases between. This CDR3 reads CASRLYGTQFDNEQFL. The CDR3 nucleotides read TGTGCCAGCAGGCTCTACGGGACCCAATTCGACAATGAGCAGTTCTTA.

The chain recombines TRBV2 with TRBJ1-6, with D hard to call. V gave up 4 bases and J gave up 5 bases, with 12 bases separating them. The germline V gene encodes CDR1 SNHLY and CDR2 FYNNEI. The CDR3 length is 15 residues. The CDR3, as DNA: TGTGCCAGCAGTGGAGGGAACAGAAATAATTCACCCCTCCACTTT. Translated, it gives CASSGGNRNNSPLHF.

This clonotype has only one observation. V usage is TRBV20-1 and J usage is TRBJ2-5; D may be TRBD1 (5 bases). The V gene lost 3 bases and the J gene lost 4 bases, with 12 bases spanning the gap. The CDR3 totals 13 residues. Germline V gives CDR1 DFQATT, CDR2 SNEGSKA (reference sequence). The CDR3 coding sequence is TGCAGTGCTAGCCAAAGAAGGGGAGAGACCCAGTACTTC. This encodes CSASQRRGETQYF.

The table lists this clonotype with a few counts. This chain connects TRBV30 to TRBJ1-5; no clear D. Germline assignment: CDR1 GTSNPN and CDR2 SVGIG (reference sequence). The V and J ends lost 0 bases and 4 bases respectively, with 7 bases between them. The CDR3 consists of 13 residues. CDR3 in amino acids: CAWSVNSNQPQHF. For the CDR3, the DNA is TGTGCCTGGAGTGTAAACAGTAATCAGCCCCAGCATTTT.